This section outlines one T cell receptor beta chain sequence together with its context. Its antigen remains unidentified. The record has no base qualities; no much larger clone is one base away. The source of the sample is a study of T cell changes during pregnancy in multiple sclerosis (dated by TCRdb to 2018 to 2020). Regarding the research as a whole: The study examined how the T cell repertoire changed over the course of pregnancy in women with multiple sclerosis.

Library preparation employed the immunoSEQ multiplex PCR assay. TCRdb holds this immuneACCESS table with in-frame rearrangements only. Some clones are missing; in checked studies, unresolved V genes explain under half, and the rest has no known cause. Within this sample are about 36,000 clones, with 91% of them counted one time only. The ten largest make up around 0.45% of the sample. V drops 1 base and J drops 3 bases, leaving 7 bases in between. Its CDR3 holds 13 amino acids, cysteine through phenylalanine. This entry keeps only the CDR3 DNA: 39 bases, framed from base 1. According to the germline V gene, CDR1 reads MGHRA and CDR2 reads YSYEKL.

The chain is assembled from TRBV4-1 and TRBJ2-7, with no confidently assigned D gene. This sequence was found in a female donor in good health, enrolled as a control in a pregnancy study. This specimen was CD4+ T cells from peripheral blood mononuclear cells, taken in the second trimester of pregnancy. The CDR3 region has the sequence CASSQANGYEQYF. In nucleotides, the sequence is TGCGCCAGCAGCCAAGCTAACGGCTACGAGCAGTACTTC.